A selection of T cell receptor beta chains follows, all from one sample in a study of identifying expanded T cells in peripheral blood. The protocol was immunoSEQ multiplex PCR, while the TCRdb copy is restricted to in-frame clones and leaves out a portion. The sample has 81,000 or so clones, roughly 84% seen once. Sequences were obtained from blood. These receptors originate from a person aged 18 to 69 in good health. Both conserved end residues are part of each CDR3. Fields, in order: CDR3 protein, CDR3 DNA, clone size, V gene, D gene, J gene. A D gene is named only where the DNA matches it firmly. The listing skips clone size in some rows; elsewhere it reads once, few, many or a size class.

CDR3: CASSKGQAGGELFF; DNA: TGTGCTAGCAGCAAAGGACAGGCGGGCGGGGAGCTGTTTTTT; size: NA; V: TRBV7-7; D: TRBD1; J: TRBJ2-2
CDR3: CASSEPGTSGRSYEQYF; DNA: TGTGCCAGTAGTGAACCCGGGACTAGCGGGCGCTCCTACGAGCAGTACTTC; size: NA; V: TRBV19; D: TRBD2; J: TRBJ2-7
CDR3: CASSLAMWEAPYEQYF; DNA: TGTGCCAGCAGCTTAGCGATGTGGGAGGCACCCTACGAGCAGTACTTC; size: NA; V: TRBV7-9; D: NA; J: TRBJ2-7
CDR3: CASSVAWAQRGQFF; DNA: TGTGCCAGCAGCGTAGCCTGGGCCCAACGGGGGCAGTTCTTC; size: NA; V: TRBV9; D: NA; J: TRBJ2-1
CDR3: CAWRDRGSYEQYF; DNA: TGTGCCTGGAGGGACAGGGGTTCCTACGAGCAGTACTTC; size: NA; V: TRBV30; D: TRBD1; J: TRBJ2-7
CDR3: CASSTRGRGQETQYF; DNA: TGTGCCAGCAGTACAAGGGGGCGCGGGCAAGAGACCCAGTACTTC; size: NA; V: TRBV2; D: TRBD1; J: TRBJ2-5
CDR3: CSVEFGYEQYF; DNA: TGCAGCGTTGAGTTCGGTTACGAGCAGTACTTC; size: NA; V: TRBV29-1; D: NA; J: TRBJ2-7
CDR3: CASSLMRESNTGELFF; DNA: TGTGCCAGCAGCTTAATGAGGGAGTCGAACACCGGGGAGCTGTTTTTT; size: NA; V: TRBV7-8; D: NA; J: TRBJ2-2
CDR3: CSVGGQGNYGYTF; DNA: TGCAGCGTTGGCGGACAGGGTAACTATGGCTACACCTTC; size: NA; V: TRBV29-1; D: TRBD1; J: TRBJ1-2
CDR3: CASSHRDRAFNEQFF; DNA: TGTGCCAGCAGCCACCGGGACAGGGCGTTTAATGAGCAGTTCTTC; size: NA; V: TRBV5-4; D: TRBD1; J: TRBJ2-1
CDR3: CASSSVGTNEKLFF; DNA: TGTGCCAGCAGTTCAGTTGGAACTAATGAAAAACTGTTTTTT; size: NA; V: TRBV6-5; D: NA; J: TRBJ1-4
CDR3: CASSVQGLAENEQFF; DNA: TGTGCCAGCAGCGTACAGGGACTAGCAGAAAATGAGCAGTTCTTC; size: NA; V: TRBV9; D: TRBD2; J: TRBJ2-1
CDR3: CASSKGSTGDGETQYF; DNA: TGTGCCAGCAGCAAAGGGAGCACAGGGGACGGTGAGACCCAGTACTTC; size: NA; V: TRBV21-1; D: NA; J: TRBJ2-5
CDR3: CASSEAWRLEAFF; DNA: TGTGCCAGCAGTGAAGCATGGCGGTTAGAAGCTTTCTTT; size: NA; V: TRBV2; D: NA; J: TRBJ1-1
CDR3: CAISESEVAGETQYF; DNA: TGTGCCATCAGTGAGTCGGAAGTAGCGGGAGAGACCCAGTACTTC; size: NA; V: TRBV10-3; D: TRBD2; J: TRBJ2-5
CDR3: CAWSVGTSGELFF; DNA: TGTGCCTGGAGTGTCGGGACCTCTGGGGAACTGTTTTTT; size: NA; V: TRBV30; D: NA; J: TRBJ1-4
CDR3: CASSGGTAHTQAFF; DNA: TGTGCCAGTAGTGGGGGGACAGCCCACACGCAAGCTTTCTTT; size: NA; V: TRBV19; D: TRBD1; J: TRBJ1-1
CDR3: CSVEGGTSGSPYNEQFF; DNA: TGCAGCGTTGAAGGGGGGACTAGCGGGAGCCCCTACAATGAGCAGTTCTTC; size: NA; V: TRBV29-1; D: TRBD2; J: TRBJ2-1
CDR3: CASSQAGGQGGVVGYTF; DNA: TGCGCCAGCAGCCAAGCGGGAGGACAGGGGGGTGTAGTGGGCTACACCTTC; size: NA; V: TRBV4-3; D: TRBD1; J: TRBJ1-2
CDR3: CSVGPLHRGLTSTDTQYF; DNA: TGCAGCGTTGGCCCCCTTCACAGGGGGCTAACTAGCACAGATACGCAGTATTTT; size: once; V: TRBV29-1; D: TRBD1; J: TRBJ2-3
CDR3: CASSVDGQSTEAFF; DNA: TGTGCCAGCAGCGTAGACGGACAAAGCACTGAAGCTTTCTTT; size: few; V: TRBV9; D: NA; J: TRBJ1-1
CDR3: CASSIDHSVNYGYTF; DNA: TGTGCCAGTAGTATAGATCACTCGGTAAACTATGGCTACACCTTC; size: NA; V: TRBV19; D: NA; J: TRBJ1-2
CDR3: CASSANEKLFF; DNA: TGTGCCAGCAGCGCCAATGAAAAACTGTTTTTT; size: few; V: TRBV7-2; D: NA; J: TRBJ1-4
CDR3: CASSIRDSLMNTEAFF; DNA: TGTGCCAGTAGTATTAGGGACAGTTTAATGAACACTGAAGCTTTCTTT; size: few; V: TRBV19; D: TRBD1; J: TRBJ1-1
CDR3: CASRAGNTIYF; DNA: TGTGCCAGCCGGGCTGGAAACACCATATATTTT; size: NA; V: TRBV28; D: NA; J: TRBJ1-3
CDR3: CASSGNGIQNTGELFF; DNA: TGTGCCAGCAGTGGGAACGGGATTCAGAACACCGGGGAGCTGTTTTTT; size: NA; V: TRBV28; D: NA; J: TRBJ2-2
CDR3: CASSQEGQGVDGYTF; DNA: TGTGCCAGCAGCCAAGAGGGGCAGGGAGTTGATGGCTACACCTTC; size: NA; V: TRBV4-2; D: NA; J: TRBJ1-2
CDR3: CASRGDTYEQYF; DNA: TGTGCCAGCAGGGGTGACACCTACGAGCAGTACTTC; size: NA; V: TRBV6-6; D: NA; J: TRBJ2-7
CDR3: CASSMVPGRYSNQPQHF; DNA: TGTGCCAGTAGTATGGTCCCAGGGCGGTATAGCAATCAGCCCCAGCATTTT; size: NA; V: TRBV19; D: NA; J: TRBJ1-5
CDR3: CASRVMQSTDTQYF; DNA: TGTGCCAGCAGAGTCATGCAGAGCACAGATACGCAGTATTTT; size: NA; V: TRBV6-6; D: NA; J: TRBJ2-3
CDR3: CASSLSPGQGGYTF; DNA: TGTGCCAGCAGCTTAAGCCCGGGGCAAGGTGGCTACACCTTC; size: NA; V: TRBV7-3; D: NA; J: TRBJ1-2
CDR3: CASSYSTGRPRETQYF; DNA: TGTGCCAGCAGTTACTCGACAGGAAGGCCCCGAGAGACCCAGTACTTC; size: NA; V: TRBV6-5; D: NA; J: TRBJ2-5
CDR3: CASSLGPGTFF; DNA: TGTGCCAGCAGCTTAGGTCCAGGGACTTTCTTT; size: NA; V: TRBV7-9; D: NA; J: TRBJ1-1
CDR3: CASSYSSDPGTGELFF; DNA: TGTGCCAGCAGTTACTCTAGCGACCCGGGCACCGGGGAGCTGTTTTTT; size: NA; V: TRBV6-5; D: NA; J: TRBJ2-2
CDR3: CASSLMTLSYNEQFF; DNA: TGTGCCAGCAGCTTAATGACCCTCTCCTACAATGAGCAGTTCTTC; size: NA; V: TRBV7-8; D: NA; J: TRBJ2-1
CDR3: CASSPLEGQETQYF; DNA: TGTGCCAGCAGCCCCCTGGAAGGCCAAGAGACCCAGTACTTC; size: NA; V: TRBV4-2; D: NA; J: TRBJ2-5
CDR3: CASSLSQGRHEQYF; DNA: TGTGCCAGCAGCTTATCACAGGGAAGGCACGAGCAGTACTTC; size: few; V: TRBV13; D: NA; J: TRBJ2-7
CDR3: CASSLASGAGEQFF; DNA: TGCGCCAGCAGCTTGGCTAGCGGGGCCGGCGAGCAGTTCTTC; size: NA; V: TRBV5-1; D: TRBD2; J: TRBJ2-1